This paragraph reports one T cell receptor beta chain. No cognate antigen has been identified for it. Base qualities are missing; no much larger clone stands one base away. The data stem from a study of CD8 T cells in ankylosing spondylitis (dated by TCRdb to between 2016 and 2019). Describing the broader study: To find TCR variants linked to disease, the study profiled T cell receptor beta repertoires in ankylosing spondylitis patients and healthy donors. The full study cohort was made up of about 25 ankylosing spondylitis patients and approximately 100 healthy donors. Peripheral blood was sampled, and synovial fluid was additionally collected from ankylosing spondylitis patients.

This sample was sequenced with an Illumina HiSeq 2500. Quantitative 5'-RACE with molecular barcodes was used to prepare TCR beta libraries. Concerning the study's data processing: To identify disease-linked TCR variants, a new computational method was used, one built on a probabilistic model of VDJ rearrangement. TCRdb trimmed the raw reads at Q25, called clones with MiXCR and kept productive beta chains. CDR3 protein duplicates are merged, each entry listing the most common genes and DNA. TCRdb's processing, not the study's, gives the V and J calls here. The sample has about 440,000 distinct CDR3 sequences on record, 17% of them singletons. The ten largest make up approximately 0.93% of the sample. Overall results and qualifications from the work: The disease-linked clones were reported as significantly enriched in matched synovial fluid samples from ankylosing spondylitis patients. Some of the motif variants had been reported before in the synovial fluid and blood of reactive arthritis patients, a finding that suggests common disease-initiation mechanisms. The disease-linked clones showed a CD8+ phenotype and occurred at relatively low frequencies in peripheral blood. A TCR beta motif of fewer than 10 highly homologous amino acid variants appeared characteristic of blood from ankylosing spondylitis patients.

Per the germline V gene (reference sequence), DFQATT is the CDR1 and SNEGSKA is the CDR2. V loses 6 bases of germline sequence and J loses 1 base, and the interval between the two ends is 19 bases. The CDR3 spans 15 residues, from the cysteine through the phenylalanine. Of all the DNA, just the CDR3 is kept, 45 bases in frame from base 1. This clonotype was obtained from a male donor with ankylosing spondylitis. The rearranged chain carries TRBV20-1 and TRBJ2-7, with the D call perhaps TRBD1 or TRBD2, each one matching 5 bases. Input material: blood, either unsorted or a sorted T cell fraction (not recorded which). The DNA sequence is given as TGCAGTGCCGACGGGGCTAGAGGAGTATCCTACGAGCAGTACTTC. The encoded protein is CSADGARGVSYEQYF.